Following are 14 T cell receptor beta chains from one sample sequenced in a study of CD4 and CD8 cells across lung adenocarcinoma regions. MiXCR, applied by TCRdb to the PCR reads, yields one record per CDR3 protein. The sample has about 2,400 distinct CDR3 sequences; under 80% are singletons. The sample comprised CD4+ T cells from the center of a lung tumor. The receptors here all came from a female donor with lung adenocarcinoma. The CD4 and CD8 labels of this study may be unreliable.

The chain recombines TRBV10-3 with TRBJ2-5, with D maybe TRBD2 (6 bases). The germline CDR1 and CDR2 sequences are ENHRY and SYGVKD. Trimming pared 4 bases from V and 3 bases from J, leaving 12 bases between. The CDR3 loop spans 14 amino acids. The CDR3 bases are TGTGCCATCAGTGGGAGGGACGGAAAAGAGACCCAGTACTTC. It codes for CAISGRDGKETQYF.

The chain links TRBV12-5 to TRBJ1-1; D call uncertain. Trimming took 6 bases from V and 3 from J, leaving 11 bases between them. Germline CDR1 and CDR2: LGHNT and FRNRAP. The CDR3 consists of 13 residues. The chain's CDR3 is CASGADGDTEAFF. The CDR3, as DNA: TGTGCTAGTGGGGCAGACGGGGACACTGAAGCTTTCTTT.

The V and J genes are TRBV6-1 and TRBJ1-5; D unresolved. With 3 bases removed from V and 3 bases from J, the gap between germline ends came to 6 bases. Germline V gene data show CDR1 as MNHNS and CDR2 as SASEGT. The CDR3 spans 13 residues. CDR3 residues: CASSERFNQPQHF. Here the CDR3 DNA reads TGTGCCAGCAGTGAGCGATTCAATCAGCCCCAGCATTTT.

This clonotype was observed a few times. In DNA, the CDR3 is TGTGCCAGCAGCAATTCCTTCCAGGGGGCATACAATGAGCAGTTCTTC. Protein: CASSNSFQGAYNEQFF. The chain joins TRBV7-3 to TRBJ2-1, with 8 bases that match TRBD1. From germline, CDR1 is SGHTA and CDR2 FQGTGA. V dropped 5 bases and J dropped 4; count of bases not matched to a gene: 10. This CDR3 is built from 16 residues.

CDR3 DNA: TGCGCCAGCAGGACTAGCGGGAGAGGGGGTGAGCAGTTCTTC. Protein sequence: CASRTSGRGGEQFF. The chain uses TRBV10-2 and TRBJ2-1; TRBD2 aligns across 12 bases. Germline CDR1 is WSHSY and CDR2 is SAAADI. V trimming: 6 bases; J trimming: 9 bases; junction bases outside the gene matches: 6. The CDR3 totals 14 residues.

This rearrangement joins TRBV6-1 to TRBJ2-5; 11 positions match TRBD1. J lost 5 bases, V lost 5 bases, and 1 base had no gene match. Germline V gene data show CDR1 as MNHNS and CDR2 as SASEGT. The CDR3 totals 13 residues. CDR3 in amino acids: CASSRDRGETQYF. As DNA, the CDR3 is TGTGCCAGCAGTCGGGACAGGGGGGAGACCCAGTACTTC.

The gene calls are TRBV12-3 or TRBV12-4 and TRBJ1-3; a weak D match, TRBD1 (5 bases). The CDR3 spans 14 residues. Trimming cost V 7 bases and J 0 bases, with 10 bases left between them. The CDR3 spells CASIDQGSGNTIYF. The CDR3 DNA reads TGTGCCAGCATCGATCAGGGCTCTGGAAACACCATATATTTT.

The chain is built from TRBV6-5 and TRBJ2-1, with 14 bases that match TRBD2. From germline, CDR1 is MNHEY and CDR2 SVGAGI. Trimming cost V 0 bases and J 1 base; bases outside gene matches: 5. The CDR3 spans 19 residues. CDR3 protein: CASSYSSGLAGVSYNEQFF. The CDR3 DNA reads TGTGCCAGCAGTTACTCCTCGGGACTAGCGGGAGTATCCTACAATGAGCAGTTCTTC.

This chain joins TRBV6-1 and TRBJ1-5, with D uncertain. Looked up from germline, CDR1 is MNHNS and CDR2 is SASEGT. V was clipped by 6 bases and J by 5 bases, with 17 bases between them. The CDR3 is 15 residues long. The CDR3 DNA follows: TGTGCCAGCAGACCGATTTGGGGAAGGGATCAGCCCCAGCATTTT. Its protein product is CASRPIWGRDQPQHF.

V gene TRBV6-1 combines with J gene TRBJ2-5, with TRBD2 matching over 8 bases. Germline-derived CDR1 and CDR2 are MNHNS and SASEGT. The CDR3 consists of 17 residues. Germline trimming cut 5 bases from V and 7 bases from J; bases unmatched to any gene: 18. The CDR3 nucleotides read TGTGCCAGCAGTCCGCCTGGGACTAGGGGGGAGGTCAGGACCCAGTACTTC. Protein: CASSPPGTRGEVRTQYF.

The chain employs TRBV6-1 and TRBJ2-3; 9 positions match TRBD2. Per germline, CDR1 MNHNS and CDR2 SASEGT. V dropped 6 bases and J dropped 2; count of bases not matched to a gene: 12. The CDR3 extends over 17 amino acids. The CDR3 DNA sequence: TGTGCCAGCAGGCGACGTCTGACTAGCGGAAACACAGATACGCAGTATTTT. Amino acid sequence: CASRRRLTSGNTDTQYF.

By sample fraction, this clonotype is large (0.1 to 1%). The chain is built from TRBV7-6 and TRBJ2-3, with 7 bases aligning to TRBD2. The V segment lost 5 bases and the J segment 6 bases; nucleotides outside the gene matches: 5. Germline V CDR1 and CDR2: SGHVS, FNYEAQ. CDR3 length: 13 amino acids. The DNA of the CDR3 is TGTGCCAGCAGCCGGGACTACGGTGATACGCAGTATTTT. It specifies CASSRDYGDTQYF.

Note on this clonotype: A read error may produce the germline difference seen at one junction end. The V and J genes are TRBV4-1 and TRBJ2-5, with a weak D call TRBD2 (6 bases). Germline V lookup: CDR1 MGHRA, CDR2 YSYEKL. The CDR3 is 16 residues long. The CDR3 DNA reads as TGCGCCAGCGCGGAGGATGGGACTCTTGCCCAAGACACCCAGTACTTC. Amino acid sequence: CASAEDGTLAQDTQYF.

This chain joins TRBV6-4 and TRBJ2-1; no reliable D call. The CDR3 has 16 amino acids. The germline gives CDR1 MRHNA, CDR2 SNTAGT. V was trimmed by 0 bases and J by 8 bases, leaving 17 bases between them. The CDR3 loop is CASSDSASLGKDEQFF. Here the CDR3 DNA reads TGTGCCAGCAGTGACTCAGCGAGTCTAGGGAAGGATGAGCAGTTCTTC.